Below, 10 T cell receptor beta chains from the same sample are listed, as sequenced in a study of cytomegalovirus exposure and HLA in healthy donors. Profiled with immunoSEQ multiplex PCR; TCRdb holds only in-frame clones, not every one. The table includes about 250,000 clones, approximately 84% detected once. Input material: PBMCs. All receptors derive from a man aged 18 to 35 in good health and CMV-seropositive.

As to this clone: Other DNA sequences within the sample encode an identical CDR3. The chain recombines TRBV5-6 with TRBJ2-3; the D gene is possibly TRBD2 (6 bases). V was trimmed by 2 bases and J by 0 bases, leaving 7 bases between them. The germline CDR1 and CDR2 sequences are SGHDT and YYEEEE. CDR3 length equals 14 residues. The CDR3 DNA sequence: TGTGCCAGCAGCTTTAGCGGCAGCACAGATACGCAGTATTTT. Protein: CASSFSGSTDTQYF.

Here the CDR3 DNA reads TGCGCCAGCAGCCCAGCCAGCGGGAGCTCCTACAATGAGCAGTTCTTC. As protein: CASSPASGSSYNEQFF. V and J are TRBV4-1 and TRBJ2-1; TRBD2 matches at 8 bases. The length of the CDR3 is 16 residues. Germline values: CDR1 MGHRA, CDR2 YSYEKL. V lost 4 bases and J lost 0; bases outside the gene matches: 5.

The chain carries TRBV10-3 and TRBJ1-1; the match to TRBD1 covers 7 bases. This CDR3 spans 14 amino acids. Germline lookup yields CDR1 ENHRY and CDR2 SYGVKD. Trimming cost V 5 bases and J 3 bases; bases outside gene matches: 6. The CDR3 reads CAISLTGKDTEAFF. The CDR3 bases are TGTGCCATCAGTCTGACAGGGAAGGACACTGAAGCTTTCTTT.

V is TRBV5-1 and J is TRBJ1-5; a weak D match, TRBD1 (6 bases). Trimming removed 0 bases at V and 0 bases at J, with 19 bases between. CDR1 is SGHRS and CDR2 is YFSETQ in the germline V gene. The CDR3 runs to 19 residues. In DNA, the CDR3 is TGCGCCAGCAGCTTGGTGCCGGGACAAGGGGCCCTTAGCAATCAGCCCCAGCATTTT. This encodes CASSLVPGQGALSNQPQHF.

The chain is built from TRBV7-7 and TRBJ2-2, with 8 bases that match TRBD1. V dropped 3 bases and J dropped 6; count of bases not matched to a gene: 0. The CDR3 consists of 13 residues. Germline V CDR1 and CDR2: SSHAT, FNYEAQ (reference sequence). CDR3 sequence reads: CASSLTGAGELFF. CDR3 DNA: TGTGCCAGCAGCTTGACAGGGGCCGGGGAGCTGTTTTTT.

This chain uses TRBV6-6 with TRBJ1-5, with 8 bases lining up with TRBD1. This CDR3 has 16 amino acids. After removal of 10 bases from V and 0 bases from J, the junction contained 11 bases not matched to a gene. Germline V CDR1 and CDR2: MNHNY, SVGAGI (reference sequence). The CDR3 coding sequence is TGTGCCACCCGTTCAGGACAGGGCTATAGCAATCAGCCCCAGCATTTT. This translates into CATRSGQGYSNQPQHF.

This clone was recorded a few times. The genes are TRBV5-4 and TRBJ1-3, with unresolved D. CDR1 SGHNT and CDR2 YYREEE come from the germline V gene (reference sequence). The CDR3 covers 15 residues. The germline V and J ends were trimmed by 0 bases and 1 base, with 8 bases remaining between them. The CDR3 DNA reads as TGTGCCAGCAGCTTGGCGGGGAGATCTGGAAACACCATATATTTT. It yields the protein CASSLAGRSGNTIYF.

V and J are TRBV5-4 and TRBJ1-1; D is unclear. Trimming took off 1 base at V and 4 bases at J, with 11 bases between the two ends. This CDR3 is built from 14 residues. In germline, CDR1 is SGHNT, CDR2 YYREEE (reference sequence). As DNA, the CDR3 is TGTGCCAGCAGCTTGCAGGTGAGAGGCACTGAAGCTTTCTTT. This encodes CASSLQVRGTEAFF.

The rearrangement joins TRBV27 to TRBJ2-5, with 7 bases that match TRBD2. The CDR3 has 15 residues. Germline CDR1 reads MNHEY; CDR2 reads SMNVEV (reference sequence). The junction had 9 bases not matched to a gene; V was cut back by 3 bases and J by 5 bases. The CDR3 nucleotides are TGTGCCAGCAGTTTGCGGCGGGCCGGGGGGGAGACCCAGTACTTC. Translating it yields CASSLRRAGGETQYF.

The chain is built from TRBV5-4 and TRBJ2-1, with D maybe TRBD2 (6 bases). The CDR3 is made up of 16 amino acids. Trimming took 4 bases from V and 4 from J, leaving 18 bases between them. Germline loops: CDR1 SGHNT, CDR2 YYREEE (reference sequence). CDR3 coding DNA: TGTGCCAGCAGCGGTAGGGATAGCGGATATTACAATGAGCAGTTCTTC. This gives the protein CASSGRDSGYYNEQFF.